The present T cell receptor (beta chain) was sequenced within a study of molecular identifiers for immune sequencing clone quantification. Each CDR3 protein gets one entry after TCRdb re-called the PCR reads with MiXCR. The sample shows 490,000 or so distinct CDR3 sequences, about a quarter of them seen only once. This clonotype was seen a few times. Its antigen is still unknown. This CDR3 has 16 amino acids. CDR1 is SGDLS, CDR2 YYNGEE, per germline. V was cut by 0 bases and J by 2 bases, with 13 bases left in between. Study results and caveats: Detecting spiked Jurkat TCR RNA from one cell among about a million naive cells was reportedly possible.

The sample comprised naive CD8+ T cells from blood, with Jurkat cell RNA spiked in. Subset denoted: FACS-sorted CD8+CD4-CCR7+CD45RA+ naive T cells. This clonotype originated in a human donor in good health. Some libraries in this study had Jurkat cell RNA spiked in. The V gene is TRBV9, the J gene TRBJ2-3; D possibly corresponds to TRBD1 (5 bases). CDR3 sequence: CASSVGLGQDTDTQYF. The CDR3 coding sequence is TGTGCCAGCAGCGTAGGACTGGGGCAGGACACAGATACGCAGTATTTT.